This T cell receptor beta chain was sequenced during a study of cytotoxic CD8 clonotypes in ibrutinib-treated CLL. The germline CDR1 and CDR2 sequences are MNHEY and SVGAGI. The CDR3 consists of 15 residues. Deletions cut 0 bases from V and 5 bases from J, with 13 bases between. TCRdb's table, derived via immunoSEQ multiplex PCR, lists solely in-frame clones and lacks some. There are about 69,000 clones in the sample; 80% occur only once, and roughly 7.5% lies in the top ten. Source: PBMCs, taken at disease progression, from a patient treated with ibrutinib. The clonotype was recovered from a human donor with chronic lymphocytic leukemia. The V call is TRBV6-5, the J call TRBJ1-1; D is undetermined. DNA of the CDR3: TGTGCCAGCAGTTACTCGATCATTGGAGAGACTGAAGCTTTCTTT. Protein product: CASSYSIIGETEAFF.